This TCR beta chain originates from a study of CD4 and CD8 cells across lung adenocarcinoma regions. TCRdb called the PCR reads again in MiXCR, with one record for every CDR3 protein. The sample has some 7,700 distinct CDR3 sequences; 35% to 45% are singletons. The length of the CDR3 is 16 residues. Germline values: CDR1 SGHTA, CDR2 FQGNSA. V dropped 5 bases and J dropped 4 bases, with 20 bases sitting between them. The sample comprised CD4+ T cells from the margin of a lung tumor. The sequence was collected from a male donor with lung adenocarcinoma. The CD4 and CD8 labels of this study may be unreliable. The chain joins TRBV7-2 to TRBJ1-1; D might be TRBD1 (6 bases). The CDR3, as DNA: TGTGCCAGCAGCCAAGGGGACATCTCTTTAGGCACTGAAGCTTTCTTT. It translates to CASSQGDISLGTEAFF.